This TCR beta chain is drawn from a study of shared clonotypes between healthy human individuals. Study information: Each donor had three CD4 naive, three CD4 memory, two CD8 naive and one CD8 memory plate.

Per the germline V gene, CDR1 is PRHDT and CDR2 is FYEKMQ (reference sequence). Trimming removed 0 bases at V and 6 bases at J, with 11 bases between. The CDR3 runs 14 residues. All donors were healthy HIV-negative adults lacking recent acute infections or vaccinations. Every donor, a Caucasian adult, lived in Nashville, Tennessee. Data came from immunoSEQ multiplex PCR; TCRdb stores just in-frame clones and leaves some out. This sample carries 2 million to 2.5 million clones, around 95% of them seen once, and the ten largest clones take roughly 0.13%. This chain links TRBV13 with TRBJ2-5, with D uncertain. The clonotype was recovered from a man between 18 and 35 years old in good health. The sequenced material came from naive CD4+ T cells sorted from blood. Subset in this sample: CD45RA+ positively selected. The CDR3 is CASSLGLEEKTQYF. CDR3 sequence (DNA): TGTGCCAGCAGCTTAGGGCTAGAGGAAAAGACCCAGTACTTC.